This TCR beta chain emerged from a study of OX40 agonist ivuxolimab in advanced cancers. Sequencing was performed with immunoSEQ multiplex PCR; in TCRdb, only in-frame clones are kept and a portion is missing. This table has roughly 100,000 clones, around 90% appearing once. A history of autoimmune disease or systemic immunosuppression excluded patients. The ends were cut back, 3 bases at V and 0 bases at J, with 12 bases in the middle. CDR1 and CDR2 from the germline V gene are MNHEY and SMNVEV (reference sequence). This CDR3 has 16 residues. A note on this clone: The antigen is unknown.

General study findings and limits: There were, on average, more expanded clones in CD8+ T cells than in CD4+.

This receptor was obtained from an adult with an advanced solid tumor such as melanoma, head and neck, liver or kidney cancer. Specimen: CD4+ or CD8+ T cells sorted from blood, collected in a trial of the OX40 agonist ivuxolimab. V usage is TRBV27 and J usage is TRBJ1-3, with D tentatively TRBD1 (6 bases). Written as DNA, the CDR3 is TGTGCCAGCAGTTTCTCAGGGGCGTCCTCTGGAAACACCATATATTTT. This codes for CASSFSGASSGNTIYF.